This T cell receptor beta chain was recovered during a study of cytomegalovirus exposure and HLA in healthy donors. Germline V gives CDR1 MNHEY, CDR2 SMNVEV (reference sequence). The V end lost 10 bases, the J end lost 9 bases, and 7 bases lay between the germline ends. CDR3 length: 9 amino acids. The PCR made use of 60 Vbeta and 13 Jbeta primers. Clones were read by immunoSEQ multiplex PCR, and TCRdb kept only the in-frame ones, dropping some. The table has about 160,000 clones, roughly 78% seen once; the top ten hold 2% to 2.5%. Sequences were obtained from PBMCs. The sequence was obtained from a man between 40 and 49 years old in good health and CMV-seronegative. The J gene is TRBJ1-5, the V gene TRBV27, with D uncertain. The DNA of the CDR3 is TGTGCCACGGGAGTGCCCCAGCATTTT. Translated: CATGVPQHF.